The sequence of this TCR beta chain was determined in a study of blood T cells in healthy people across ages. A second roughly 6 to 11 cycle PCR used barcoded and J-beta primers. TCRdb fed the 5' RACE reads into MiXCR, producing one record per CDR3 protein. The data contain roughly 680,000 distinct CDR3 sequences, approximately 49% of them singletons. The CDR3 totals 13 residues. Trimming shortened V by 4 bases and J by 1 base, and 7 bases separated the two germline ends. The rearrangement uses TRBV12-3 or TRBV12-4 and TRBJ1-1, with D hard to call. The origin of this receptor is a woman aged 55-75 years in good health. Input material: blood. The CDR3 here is CASSYNTNTEAFF. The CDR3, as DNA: TGTGCCAGCAGTTATAACACGAACACTGAAGCTTTCTTT.